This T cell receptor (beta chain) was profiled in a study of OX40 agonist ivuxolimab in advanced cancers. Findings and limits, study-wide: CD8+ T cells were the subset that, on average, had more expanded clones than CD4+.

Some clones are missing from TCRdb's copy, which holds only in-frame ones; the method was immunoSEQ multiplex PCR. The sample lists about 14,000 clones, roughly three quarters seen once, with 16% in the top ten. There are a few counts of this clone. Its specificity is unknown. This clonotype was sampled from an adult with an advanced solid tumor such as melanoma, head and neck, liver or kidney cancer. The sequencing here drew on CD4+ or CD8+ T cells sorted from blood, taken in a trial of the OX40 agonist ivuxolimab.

The CDR3 nucleotides read TGTGCCAGCAGCGTCGAGGGGCGTAGCACAGATACGCAGTATTTT. It yields the protein CASSVEGRSTDTQYF. The chain employs TRBV9 and TRBJ2-3; D assignment may be TRBD1 or TRBD2 (5 bases each). Trimming shortened V by 2 bases and J by 0 bases, and 10 bases separated the two germline ends. The CDR3 loop spans 15 amino acids. The V gene's germline CDR1 is SGDLS and CDR2 YYNGEE.